Shown below are 5 T cell receptor beta chains from a single sample sequenced in a study of cytomegalovirus exposure and HLA in healthy donors. The PCR employed 60 Vbeta primers together with 13 Jbeta primers. Clones were sequenced by immunoSEQ multiplex PCR, and TCRdb holds only the in-frame ones, with some missing. The table records 180,000 or so clones, more than 70% of them present only once. Sequenced: PBMCs. Source of these receptors: a woman aged 45 to 65 in good health and CMV-seropositive.

This chain joins TRBV2 and TRBJ2-7; TRBD1 agrees at 8 bases. The CDR3 has 14 residues. Per germline, CDR1 SNHLY and CDR2 FYNNEI. V was clipped by 5 bases and J by 2 bases; unmatched bases: 5. CDR3 amino acids: CASSRGQATYEQYF. The CDR3 DNA reads as TGTGCCAGCAGTAGGGGACAGGCAACCTACGAGCAGTACTTC.

This chain joins TRBV5-1 and TRBJ2-2, with 8 bases matching TRBD1. Looked up from germline, CDR1 is SGHRS and CDR2 is YFSETQ. J lost 7 bases, V lost 5 bases, and 10 bases had no gene match. The CDR3 has 15 amino acids. The CDR3 DNA reads as TGCGCCAGCAGGGCGCAGGGGGCGCTTGTCGGGGAGCTGTTTTTT. It translates to CASRAQGALVGELFF.

The chain is built from TRBV14 and TRBJ2-5, with 11 bases identical to TRBD2. Matching the DNA end better, TRBJ2-7 makes the J call doubtful. This CDR3 has 18 amino acids. The V gene's germline CDR1 is SGHDN and CDR2 FVKESK. CDR3 in DNA: TGTGCCAGCAGCCAAGATTGGGGCCTAGCGGGAGGCTCCTACGAGCAGTACTTC. It is translated as CASSQDWGLAGGSYEQYF.

Only a few counts were recorded for this clone. V and J are TRBV4-2 and TRBJ2-3; 7 bases match TRBD2. Germline CDR1 LGHNA, CDR2 YNFKEQ. V was pared by 0 bases and J by 1 base, with 4 bases of the junction left unmatched. This CDR3 region has 16 residues. CDR3 amino acids: CASSQDPAGGTDTQYF. The CDR3 region has the DNA TGTGCCAGCAGCCAAGATCCCGCGGGGGGCACAGATACGCAGTATTTT.

The chain is built from TRBV10-3 and TRBJ2-5, with TRBD1 matching over 10 bases. The CDR3 runs 17 residues. Germline V gene data show CDR1 as ENHRY and CDR2 as SYGVKD. V trimming: 0 bases; J trimming: 1 base; junction bases outside the gene matches: 5. The CDR3 nucleotides are TGTGCCATCAGTGAGTCGATGAGGACAGGGGGCCAAGAGACCCAGTACTTC. Its translation is CAISESMRTGGQETQYF.